This T cell receptor beta chain came from a study of CD8+ T cells in alopecia areata. Study-level findings and limits: Normal scalp showed lower clonality than lesional scalp, especially alopecia totalis/universalis.

About this clone itself: Antigen specificity is unknown.

Trimming cost V 3 bases and J 9 bases, with 15 bases left between them. Germline lookup yields CDR1 SQVTM and CDR2 ANQGSEA. The CDR3 length is 12 residues. RNA extraction was followed by reverse transcription into cDNA, which acted as the sequencing template. Method: immunoSEQ multiplex PCR; TCRdb's copy keeps in-frame clones and lacks some. The repertoire holds 130,000 to 150,000 clones, with around 87% as singletons. V is TRBV29-1 and J is TRBJ2-7, with TRBD1 as a possible D gene (6 bases). Sample: CD8+ T cells sorted from blood, taken at week 0. The receptor comes from a human donor with alopecia areata. CDR3 nucleotides: TGCAGCGTTGAGGGGGACCAAGGGGGGCAGTACTTC. Translating gives CSVEGDQGGQYF.